Below, one T cell receptor beta chain is given with its context. Its specificity is not known. The record originates from a study of response to subunit inactivated influenza vaccine. TCRdb processed the RT-PCR reads anew with MiXCR; each CDR3 protein has one entry. The data show about 650,000 distinct CDR3 sequences, around 15% seen once. The study, taken as a whole, reports: Authors suggested each seasonal influenza vaccination recruits few new T cells.

Germline V gene lookup returns CDR1 SGHAT and CDR2 FQNNGV. The CDR3 is 13 residues long. Trimming shortened V by 2 bases and J by 4 bases, and 7 bases separated the two germline ends. The sequences come from PBMCs from blood, collected around two weeks before vaccination. The clonotype was recovered from a man aged 45-65 years who received an inactivated influenza vaccine. This chain joins TRBV11-2 and TRBJ2-3; no clear D gene. CDR3 nucleotide sequence: TGTGCCAGCAGCTTATCTCTATCAGATACGCAGTATTTT. Its translation: CASSLSLSDTQYF.